Shown below are 20 T cell receptor beta chains from a single sample sequenced in a study of beta chain features in type 1 diabetes. As every portion of the isolated RNA was reverse transcribed, the sequencing read expressed TCRB transcripts. The table came from immunoSEQ multiplex PCR; TCRdb's copy has only in-frame clones and leaves some out. Of 200,000 to 250,000 clones in the sample, roughly a tenth were seen once. Sequencing was carried out using central memory CD4+ T cells from blood. The source of these receptors is a man aged 18 to 29 in good health.

The chain carries TRBV5-4 and TRBJ1-1; maybe TRBD1 (5 bases). The V and J ends lost 1 base and 2 bases respectively, with 15 bases between them. The CDR3 extends over 16 amino acids. In germline, CDR1 is SGHNT, CDR2 YYREEE (reference sequence). The CDR3 DNA reads as TGTGCCAGCAGCTTGAAGAGCACGGGACCTAACACTGAAGCTTTCTTT. Its protein is CASSLKSTGPNTEAFF. The complete variable domain, with remaining parts taken from reference TRBV5-4 and TRBJ1-1, reads ETGVTQSPTHLIKTRGQQVTLRCSSQSGHNTVSWYQQALGQGPQFIFQYYREEENGRGNFPPRFSGLQFPNYSSELNVNALELDDSALYLCASSLKSTGPNTEAFFGQGTRLTVV.

This rearrangement joins TRBV28 to TRBJ2-7, with D uncertain. Trimming took 5 bases from V and 2 from J, leaving 4 bases between them. Germline values: CDR1 MDHEN, CDR2 SYDVKM. The CDR3 is 11 amino acids. CDR3 nucleotides: TGTGCCAGCAGTGTCACCTACGAGCAGTACTTC. It is translated as CASSVTYEQYF.

This clone was observed a handful of times. The V gene is TRBV2, the J gene TRBJ2-1; TRBD2 agrees at 9 bases. V lost 6 bases and J lost 3; bases outside the gene matches: 6. CDR3 length: 15 amino acids. From germline, CDR1 is SNHLY and CDR2 FYNNEI. The CDR3 DNA sequence: TGTGCCAGCAGCGTAGCGGGAGCCTACTACAATGAGCAGTTCTTC. Protein: CASSVAGAYYNEQFF.

This clone occurred many times. The sample holds other DNA sequences that translate to the same CDR3. The chain uses TRBV5-1 and TRBJ2-1, with D possibly TRBD1 on 7 matching bases. CDR3 length: 13 residues. Between the trimmed V and J ends, which lost 4 bases and 5 bases, there was a span of 10 bases. Germline lookup yields CDR1 SGHRS and CDR2 YFSETQ. CDR3 residues: CASSAGQNNEQFF. As DNA, the CDR3 is TGCGCCAGCAGCGCGGGACAGAACAATGAGCAGTTCTTC.

The chain carries TRBV7-9 and TRBJ1-1; 8 nucleotides agree with TRBD1. The germline CDR1 and CDR2 sequences are SEHNR and FQNEAQ (reference sequence). The V and J ends lost 3 bases and 3 bases, in that order; junction bases with no gene match: 6. CDR3 size: 15 residues. CDR3 protein: CASSLDRAWDTEAFF. The CDR3 DNA reads as TGTGCCAGCAGCTTGGACAGGGCTTGGGACACTGAAGCTTTCTTT.

The sample holds many counts of this clone. J is TRBJ1-2 and V is TRBV7-9; weak D call: TRBD1 (6 bases). The CDR3 has 15 residues. The V and J ends lost 5 bases and 2 bases respectively, with 15 bases between them. CDR1 and CDR2 (germline): SEHNR, FQNEAQ (reference sequence). The CDR3 region is CASSGLTGPNYGYTF. DNA of the CDR3: TGTGCCAGCAGCGGGCTGACAGGCCCCAACTATGGCTACACCTTC. Using reference TRBV7-9 and TRBJ1-2 for the parts outside the CDR3, the full variable domain is DTGVSQNPRHKITKRGQNVTFRCDPISEHNRLYWYRQTLGQGPEFLTYFQNEAQLEKSRLLSDRFSAERPKGSFSTLEIQRTEQGDSAMYLCASSGLTGPNYGYTFGSGTRLTVV.

The V gene is TRBV5-1, the J gene TRBJ1-1; unclear D gene. This CDR3 has 14 amino acids. V was trimmed by 3 bases and J by 1 base, leaving 10 bases between them. Germline loops: CDR1 SGHRS, CDR2 YFSETQ. The CDR3 spells CASSWATSNTEAFF. CDR3 coding DNA: TGCGCCAGCAGCTGGGCGACATCGAACACTGAAGCTTTCTTT.

This sequence joins TRBV9 and TRBJ2-2; D ambiguous. The CDR3 runs to 14 residues. The V end lost 1 base, the J end lost 6 bases, and 10 bases lay between the germline ends. Germline lookup yields CDR1 SGDLS and CDR2 YYNGEE. CDR3 DNA sequence: TGTGCCAGCAGCGTACAGCAAGAGGCCGGGGAGCTGTTTTTT. Its translation is CASSVQQEAGELFF. The full variable domain, with the rest looked up from reference TRBV9 and TRBJ2-2, is DSGVTQTPKHLITATGQRVTLRCSPRSGDLSVYWYQQSLDQGLQFLIQYYNGEERAKGNILERFSAQQFPDLHSELNLSSLELGDSALYFCASSVQQEAGELFFGEGSRLTVL.

This clone was detected only a few times. The rearrangement joins TRBV30 to TRBJ2-3; 11 bases match TRBD2. CDR1 GTSNPN and CDR2 SVGIG come from the germline V gene (reference sequence). After removal of 3 bases from V and 5 bases from J, the junction contained 1 base not matched to a gene. The CDR3 runs to 13 residues. CDR3 in amino acids: CAWRLAGGDTQYF. The CDR3 DNA reads as TGTGCCTGGAGGCTAGCGGGAGGAGATACGCAGTATTTT.

This clone was detected a few times. The chain uses TRBV27 and TRBJ2-3, with 7 bases fitting TRBD2. The CDR3 has 14 amino acids. The germline gives CDR1 MNHEY, CDR2 SMNVEV (reference sequence). Germline trimming cut 3 bases from V and 0 bases from J; bases unmatched to any gene: 0. CDR3 DNA sequence: TGTGCCAGCAGTTTGCGGGAGAGCACAGATACGCAGTATTTT. Its protein is CASSLRESTDTQYF.

The chain couples TRBV29-1 to TRBJ2-7; D may correspond to TRBD1 or TRBD2 (5 bases each). V lost 6 bases to trimming and J lost 2 bases, with 20 bases between them. Per the germline V gene, CDR1 is SQVTM and CDR2 is ANQGSEA. The CDR3 contains 15 residues. CDR3 region: CSVGPGWGMPYEQYF. Here the CDR3 DNA reads TGCAGCGTCGGGCCCGGGTGGGGGATGCCCTACGAGCAGTACTTC.

Turning to this clone: This likely came from a read error, as a far larger clone is one base away. The chain uses TRBV29-1 and TRBJ2-5, with 11 bases lining up with TRBD1. The CDR3 contains 12 residues. Germline V gene sequence: CDR1 SQVTM, CDR2 ANQGSEA. V trimming: 7 bases; J trimming: 4 bases; junction bases outside the gene matches: 2. CDR3 protein: CSGTGGAETQYF. DNA of the CDR3: TGCAGCGGGACAGGGGGCGCAGAGACCCAGTACTTC.

This clone was seen a few times. Additional DNA sequences in this sample encode the identical CDR3. The chain couples TRBV11-2 to TRBJ2-7; 9 nucleotides line up with TRBD2. Trimming removed 3 bases from V and 1 base from J; junction bases left unmatched: 4. Germline CDR1 is SGHAT and CDR2 is FQNNGV. The CDR3 has 15 residues. Here the CDR3 reads CASSFLTSGSYEQYF. DNA for the CDR3: TGTGCCAGCAGCTTCCTTACTAGCGGGTCCTACGAGCAGTACTTC.

This clone was detected a few times. The V and J genes are TRBV10-3 and TRBJ2-1, with 15 positions matching TRBD2. Germline V gene sequence: CDR1 ENHRY, CDR2 SYGVKD. The J segment lost 8 bases and the V segment lost 6 bases, leaving 5 bases of the junction unmatched. The CDR3 covers 15 residues. The CDR3 sequence is CAIRGLAGGPDEQFF. The CDR3 nucleotides are TGTGCCATCAGGGGACTAGCGGGAGGCCCCGATGAGCAGTTCTTC.

V is TRBV2 and J is TRBJ2-2; the D call may be TRBD1 or TRBD2 (6 bases each). The V and J ends lost 3 bases and 5 bases respectively, with 13 bases between them. The germline V gene encodes CDR1 SNHLY and CDR2 FYNNEI. The CDR3 has 15 residues. Written as DNA, the CDR3 is TGTGCCAGCAGTGAGGGGGGCGCAGGAACCGGGGAGCTGTTTTTT. It specifies CASSEGGAGTGELFF.

In its sample, this clone was seen a few times. The J gene is TRBJ2-2, the V gene TRBV27, with a tentative D call TRBD1 (6 bases). Germline CDR1 reads MNHEY; CDR2 reads SMNVEV (reference sequence). This CDR3 has 13 residues. V was cut by 4 bases and J by 7 bases, with 10 bases left in between. In DNA form, the CDR3 reads TGTGCCAGCAGTTCTCAGGGGTACGGGGAGCTGTTTTTT. It is translated as CASSSQGYGELFF.

V is TRBV5-1 and J is TRBJ2-7; D is unresolved. Germline V gives CDR1 SGHRS, CDR2 YFSETQ. CDR3 size: 13 residues. Trimming shortened V by 1 base and J by 5 bases, and 10 bases separated the two germline ends. The CDR3 DNA sequence: TGCGCCAGCAGCTTGTTCGGGTTCAACGAGCAGTACTTC. Amino acids: CASSLFGFNEQYF.

The chain links TRBV7-2 to TRBJ2-3; 10 nucleotides align to TRBD2. The junction had 10 bases not matched to a gene; V was cut back by 4 bases and J by 0 bases. Germline V gene sequence: CDR1 SGHTA, CDR2 FQGNSA. This CDR3 comprises 18 residues. CDR3 loop: CASSYQLAGASSTDTQYF. The CDR3 region has the DNA TGTGCCAGCAGCTACCAGCTAGCGGGAGCTTCTAGCACAGATACGCAGTATTTT.

This clone has only a few counts. A much bigger clone sits one base away, suggesting this may be a read error. V usage is TRBV14 and J usage is TRBJ1-1; D is unclear. Looked up from germline, CDR1 is SGHDN and CDR2 is FVKESK. The CDR3 is 14 amino acids. The chain's CDR3 is CAISQVNRNTEAFF. DNA of the CDR3: TGTGCCATCAGCCAAGTTAATCGGAACACTGAAGCTTTCTTT.

This clone was seen a handful of times. The chain recombines TRBV7-9 with TRBJ2-3, with TRBD1 identical over 7 bases. The CDR3 covers 14 residues. Germline-derived CDR1 and CDR2 are SEHNR and FQNEAQ (reference sequence). Germline trimming cut 5 bases from V and 2 bases from J; bases unmatched to any gene: 4. For the CDR3, the DNA is TGTGCCAGCAGCCCCGGGACAGACACAGATACGCAGTATTTT. It specifies CASSPGTDTDTQYF. The whole variable domain, remainder taken from reference TRBV7-9 and TRBJ2-3, is DTGVSQNPRHKITKRGQNVTFRCDPISEHNRLYWYRQTLGQGPEFLTYFQNEAQLEKSRLLSDRFSAERPKGSFSTLEIQRTEQGDSAMYLCASSPGTDTDTQYFGPGTRLTVL.